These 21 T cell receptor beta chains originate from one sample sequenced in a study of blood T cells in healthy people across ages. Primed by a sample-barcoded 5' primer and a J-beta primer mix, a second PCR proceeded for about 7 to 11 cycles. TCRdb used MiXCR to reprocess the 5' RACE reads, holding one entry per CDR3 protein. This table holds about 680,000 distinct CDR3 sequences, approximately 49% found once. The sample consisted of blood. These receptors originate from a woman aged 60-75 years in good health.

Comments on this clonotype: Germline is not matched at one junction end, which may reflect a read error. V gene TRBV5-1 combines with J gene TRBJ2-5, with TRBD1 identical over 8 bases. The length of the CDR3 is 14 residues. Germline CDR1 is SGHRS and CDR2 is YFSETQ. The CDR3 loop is CTSSSDRGGETQYF. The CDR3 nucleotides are TGCACCAGCAGCTCAGACAGGGGCGGGGAGACCCAGTACTTC.

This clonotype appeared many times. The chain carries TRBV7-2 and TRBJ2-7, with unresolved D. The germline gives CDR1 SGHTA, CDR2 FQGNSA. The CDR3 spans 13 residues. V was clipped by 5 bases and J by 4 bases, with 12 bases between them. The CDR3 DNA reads TGTGCCAGCAGCCCCGACCGGGCTTACGAGCAGTACTTC. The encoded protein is CASSPDRAYEQYF.

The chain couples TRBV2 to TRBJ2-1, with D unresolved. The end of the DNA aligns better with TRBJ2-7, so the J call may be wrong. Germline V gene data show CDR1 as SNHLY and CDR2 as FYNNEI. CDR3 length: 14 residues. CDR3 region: CASSDRSSYNEQYF. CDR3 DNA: TGTGCCAGCAGTGACAGAAGCTCCTACAATGAGCAGTACTTC.

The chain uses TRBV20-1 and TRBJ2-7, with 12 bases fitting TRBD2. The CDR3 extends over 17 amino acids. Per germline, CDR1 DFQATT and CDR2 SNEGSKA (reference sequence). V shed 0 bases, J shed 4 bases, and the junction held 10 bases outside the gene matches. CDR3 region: CSAREILLAGGHYEQYF. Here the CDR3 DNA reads TGCAGTGCTAGAGAAATTTTACTAGCGGGAGGCCATTACGAGCAGTACTTC.

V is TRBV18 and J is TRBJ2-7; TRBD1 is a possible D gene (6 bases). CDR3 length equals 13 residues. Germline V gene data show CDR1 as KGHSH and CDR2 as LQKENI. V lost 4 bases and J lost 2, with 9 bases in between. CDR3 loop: CASSQGEPYEQYF. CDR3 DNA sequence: TGTGCCAGCTCACAGGGGGAGCCCTACGAGCAGTACTTC.

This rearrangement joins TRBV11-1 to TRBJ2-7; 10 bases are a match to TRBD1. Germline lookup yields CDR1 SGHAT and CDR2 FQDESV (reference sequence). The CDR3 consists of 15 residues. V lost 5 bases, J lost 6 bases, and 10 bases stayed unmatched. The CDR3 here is CASSPKGQGSFEQYF. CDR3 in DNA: TGTGCCAGCAGCCCCAAGGGACAGGGGTCGTTCGAGCAGTACTTC.

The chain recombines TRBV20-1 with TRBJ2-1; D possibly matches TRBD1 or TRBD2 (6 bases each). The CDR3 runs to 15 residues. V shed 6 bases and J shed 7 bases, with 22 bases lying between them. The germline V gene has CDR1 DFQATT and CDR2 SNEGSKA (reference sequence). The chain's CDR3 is CSAPGGFATVNEQFF. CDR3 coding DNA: TGCAGTGCCCCCGGGGGCTTCGCCACGGTAAATGAGCAGTTCTTC.

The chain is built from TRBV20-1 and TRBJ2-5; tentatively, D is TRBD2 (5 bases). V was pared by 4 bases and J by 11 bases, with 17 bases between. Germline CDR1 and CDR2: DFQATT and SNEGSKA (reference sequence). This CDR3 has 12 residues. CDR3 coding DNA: TGCAGTGCTATGAAAGGAGGTTATGAGCAGTACTTC. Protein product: CSAMKGGYEQYF.

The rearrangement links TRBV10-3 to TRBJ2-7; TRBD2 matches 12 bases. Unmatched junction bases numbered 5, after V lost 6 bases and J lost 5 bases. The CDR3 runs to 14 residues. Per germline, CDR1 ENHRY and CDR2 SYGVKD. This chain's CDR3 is CAIRRLAGAHEQYF. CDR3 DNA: TGTGCCATCAGGAGACTAGCGGGAGCCCACGAGCAGTACTTC.

For the CDR3, the DNA is TGTGCCAGCAGCCGGGACAGGGTAGGAGCCGCTGAAGCTTTCTTT. Protein sequence: CASSRDRVGAAEAFF. The V gene is TRBV6-2 or TRBV6-3, the J gene TRBJ1-1, with TRBD1 identical over 9 bases. V dropped 6 bases and J dropped 6; count of bases not matched to a gene: 11. CDR3 length: 15 amino acids. Per germline, CDR1 MNHEY and CDR2 SVGEGT.

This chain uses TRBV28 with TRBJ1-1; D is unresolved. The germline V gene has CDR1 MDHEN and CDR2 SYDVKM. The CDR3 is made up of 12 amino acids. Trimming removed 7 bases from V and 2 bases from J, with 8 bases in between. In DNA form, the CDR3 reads TGTGCCAGCATGCCGGGTAACACTGAAGCTTTCTTT. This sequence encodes CASMPGNTEAFF.

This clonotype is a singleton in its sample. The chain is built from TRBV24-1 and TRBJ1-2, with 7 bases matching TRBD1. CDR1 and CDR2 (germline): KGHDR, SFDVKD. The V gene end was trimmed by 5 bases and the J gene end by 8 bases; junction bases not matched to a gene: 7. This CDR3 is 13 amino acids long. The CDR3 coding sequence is TGTGCCACCAGTGCCCAGACAGGGACGGGCTACACCTTC. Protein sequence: CATSAQTGTGYTF.

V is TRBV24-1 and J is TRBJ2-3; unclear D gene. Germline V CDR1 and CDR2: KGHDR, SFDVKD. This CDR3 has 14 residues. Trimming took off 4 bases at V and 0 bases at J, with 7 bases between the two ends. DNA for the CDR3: TGTGCCACCAGTGACCCAACTAGCACAGATACGCAGTATTTT. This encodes CATSDPTSTDTQYF.

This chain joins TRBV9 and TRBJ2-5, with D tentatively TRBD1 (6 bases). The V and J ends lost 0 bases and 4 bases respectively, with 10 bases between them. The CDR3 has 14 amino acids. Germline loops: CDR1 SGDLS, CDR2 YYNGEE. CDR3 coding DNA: TGTGCCAGCAGCGTAGATACACAGGGAGAGACCCAGTACTTC. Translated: CASSVDTQGETQYF.

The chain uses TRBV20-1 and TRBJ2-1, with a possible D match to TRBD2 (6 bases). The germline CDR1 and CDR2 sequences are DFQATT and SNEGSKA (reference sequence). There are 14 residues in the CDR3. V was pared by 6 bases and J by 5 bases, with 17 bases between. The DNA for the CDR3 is TGCAGTGCCCAGCCCCCCCCGGGGGACAATGAGCAGTTCTTC. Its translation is CSAQPPPGDNEQFF.

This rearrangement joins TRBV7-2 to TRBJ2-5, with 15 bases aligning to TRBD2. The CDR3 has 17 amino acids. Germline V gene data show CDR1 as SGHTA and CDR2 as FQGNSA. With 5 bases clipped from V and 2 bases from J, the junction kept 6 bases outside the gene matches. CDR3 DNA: TGTGCCAGCAGCGCAGGGACTAGCGGGAGGCGGCAAGAGACCCAGTACTTC. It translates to CASSAGTSGRRQETQYF.

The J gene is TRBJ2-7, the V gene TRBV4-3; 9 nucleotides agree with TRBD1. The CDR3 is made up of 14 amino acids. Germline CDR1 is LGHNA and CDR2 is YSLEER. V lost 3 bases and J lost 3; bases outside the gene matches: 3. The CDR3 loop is CASSHNRGLYEQYF. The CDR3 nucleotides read TGCGCCAGCAGCCATAACAGGGGGCTCTACGAGCAGTACTTC.

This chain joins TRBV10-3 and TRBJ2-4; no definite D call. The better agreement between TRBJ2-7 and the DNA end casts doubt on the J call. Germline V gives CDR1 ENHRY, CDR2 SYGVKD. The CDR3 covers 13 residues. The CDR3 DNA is TGTGCCATCACCCCTTCGGCCGGCTACGAGCAGTACTTC. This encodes CAITPSAGYEQYF.

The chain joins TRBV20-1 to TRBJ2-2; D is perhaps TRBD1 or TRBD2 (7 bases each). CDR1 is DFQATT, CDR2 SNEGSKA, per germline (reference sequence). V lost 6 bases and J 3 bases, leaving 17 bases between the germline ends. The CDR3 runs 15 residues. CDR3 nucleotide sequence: TGCAGTGCCAGGGGGGCTAGCGGAGACACCGGGGAGCTGTTTTTT. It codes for CSARGASGDTGELFF.

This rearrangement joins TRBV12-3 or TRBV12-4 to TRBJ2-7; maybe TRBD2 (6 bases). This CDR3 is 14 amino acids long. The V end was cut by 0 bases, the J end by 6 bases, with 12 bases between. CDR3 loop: CASSLASVGGEQYF. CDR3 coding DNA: TGTGCCAGCAGTTTAGCGTCCGTCGGGGGCGAGCAGTACTTC.

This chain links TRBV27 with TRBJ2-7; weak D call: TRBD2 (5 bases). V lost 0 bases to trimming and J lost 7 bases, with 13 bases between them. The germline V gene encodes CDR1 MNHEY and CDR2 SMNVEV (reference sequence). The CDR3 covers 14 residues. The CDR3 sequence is CASSLSSGRGEQYF. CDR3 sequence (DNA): TGTGCCAGCAGTTTATCGTCGGGAAGAGGGGAGCAGTACTTC.